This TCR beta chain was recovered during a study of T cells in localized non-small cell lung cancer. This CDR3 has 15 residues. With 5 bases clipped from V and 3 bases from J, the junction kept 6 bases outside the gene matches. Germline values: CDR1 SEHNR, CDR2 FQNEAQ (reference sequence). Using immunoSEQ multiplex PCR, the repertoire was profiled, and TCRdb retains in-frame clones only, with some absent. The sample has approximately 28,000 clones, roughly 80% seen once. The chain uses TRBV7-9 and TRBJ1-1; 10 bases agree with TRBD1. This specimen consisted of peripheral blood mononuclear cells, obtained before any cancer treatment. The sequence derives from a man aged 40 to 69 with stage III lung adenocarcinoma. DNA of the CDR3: TGTGCCAGCAGCCATCGAGGGACAGGGGACACTGAAGCTTTCTTT. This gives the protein CASSHRGTGDTEAFF.